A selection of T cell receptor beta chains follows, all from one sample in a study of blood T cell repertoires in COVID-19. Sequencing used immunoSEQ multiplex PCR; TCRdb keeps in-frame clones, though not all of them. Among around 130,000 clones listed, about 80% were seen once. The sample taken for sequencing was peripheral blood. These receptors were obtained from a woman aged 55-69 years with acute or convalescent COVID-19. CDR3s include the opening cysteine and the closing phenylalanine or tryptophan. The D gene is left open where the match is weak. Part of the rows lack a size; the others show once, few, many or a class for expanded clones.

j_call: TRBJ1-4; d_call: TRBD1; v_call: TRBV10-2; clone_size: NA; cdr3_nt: TGCGCCAGCAGTGACAGGGGGCTAAATGAAAAACTGTTTTTT; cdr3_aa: CASSDRGLNEKLFF
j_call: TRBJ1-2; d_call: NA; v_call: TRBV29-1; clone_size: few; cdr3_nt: TGCAGCGTTGCCAGGGCCGTCTATGGCTACACCTTC; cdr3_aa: CSVARAVYGYTF
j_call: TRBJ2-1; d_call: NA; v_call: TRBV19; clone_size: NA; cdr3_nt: TGTGCCAGTAGTACTACAGTGAGCTCCTACAATGAGCAGTTCTTC; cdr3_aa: CASSTTVSSYNEQFF
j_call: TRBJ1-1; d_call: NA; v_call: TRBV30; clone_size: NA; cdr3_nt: TGTGCCTGGAGTGTAGGAATTGGAGTGAAACACACTGAAGCTTTCTTT; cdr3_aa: CAWSVGIGVKHTEAFF
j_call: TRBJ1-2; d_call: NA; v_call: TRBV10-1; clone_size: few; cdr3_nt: TGCGCCAGTCTCCCCTCGAGGAAAAGAGGGCTCGACTATGGCTACACCTTC; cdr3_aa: CASLPSRKRGLDYGYTF
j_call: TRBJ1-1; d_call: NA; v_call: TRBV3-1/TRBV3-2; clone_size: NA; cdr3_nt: TGTGCCAGCAGCCAAGGGTCGAGGGCCGCGGACACTGAAGCTTTCTTT; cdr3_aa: CASSQGSRAADTEAFF
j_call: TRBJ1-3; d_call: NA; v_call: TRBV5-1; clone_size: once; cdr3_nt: TGCGCCAGCAGCTTGAACGGGGATTCTGGAAACACCATATATTTT; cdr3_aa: CASSLNGDSGNTIYF
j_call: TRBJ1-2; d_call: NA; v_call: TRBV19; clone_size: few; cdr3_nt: TGTGCCAGTAGTAGGCAGGGAAAAGGCTATGGCTACACCTTC; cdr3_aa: CASSRQGKGYGYTF
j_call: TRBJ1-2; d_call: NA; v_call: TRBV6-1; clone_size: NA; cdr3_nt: TGTGCCAGCAGTGAAGCGGTGACCGGGAACTATGGCTACACCTTC; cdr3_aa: CASSEAVTGNYGYTF
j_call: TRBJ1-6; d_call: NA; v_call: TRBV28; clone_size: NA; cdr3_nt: TGTGCCAGCAGTTTACGGGCAGGGTCAAATTCACCCCTCCACTTT; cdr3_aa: CASSLRAGSNSPLHF
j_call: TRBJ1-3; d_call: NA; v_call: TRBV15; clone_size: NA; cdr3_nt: TGTGCCACCAGCAGACCCCCGGGACTTAAGGCCGACACCATATATTTT; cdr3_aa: CATSRPPGLKADTIYF
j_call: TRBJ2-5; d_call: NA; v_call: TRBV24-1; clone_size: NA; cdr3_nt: TGTGCCACCAGTGACTCCCCCCCGGAGGGTCAAGAGACCCAGTACTTC; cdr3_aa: CATSDSPPEGQETQYF
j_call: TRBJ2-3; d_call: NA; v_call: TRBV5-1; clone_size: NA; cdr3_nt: TGCGCCAGCAGCCGACTTTTTTCTAGCACAGATACGCAGTATTTT; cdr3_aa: CASSRLFSSTDTQYF
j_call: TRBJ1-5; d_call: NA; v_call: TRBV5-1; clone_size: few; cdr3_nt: TGCGCCAGCAGCTCCCACGGGGGTCAGCCCCAGCATTTT; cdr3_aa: CASSSHGGQPQHF
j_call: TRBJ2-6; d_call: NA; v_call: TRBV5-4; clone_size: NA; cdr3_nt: TGTGCCACCCACACCAGGACAACTGGGGCCAACGTCCTGACTTTC; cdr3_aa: CATHTRTTGANVLTF
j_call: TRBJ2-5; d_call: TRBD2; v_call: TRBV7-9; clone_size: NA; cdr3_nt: TGTGCCAGCAGCTTATACAGCGGGGAAGAGACCCAGTACTTC; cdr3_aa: CASSLYSGEETQYF
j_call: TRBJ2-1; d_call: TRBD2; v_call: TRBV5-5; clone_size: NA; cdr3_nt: TGTGCCAGCAGCATAGTAGCGGGGGGGATGTACAATGAGCAGTTCTTC; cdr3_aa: CASSIVAGGMYNEQFF
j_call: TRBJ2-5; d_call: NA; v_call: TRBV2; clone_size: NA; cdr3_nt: TGTGCCAGCAGTGGGCAGATGGAGACCCAGTACTTC; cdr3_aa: CASSGQMETQYF
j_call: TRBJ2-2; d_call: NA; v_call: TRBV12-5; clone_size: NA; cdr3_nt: TGTGCTAGTGGTACCTACTATACCGGGTTGACCGGGGAGCTGTTTTTT; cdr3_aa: CASGTYYTGLTGELFF
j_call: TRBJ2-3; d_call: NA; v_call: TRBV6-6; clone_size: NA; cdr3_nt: TGTGCCAGCAGTTACCACGCCCAGGCAGATACGCAGTATTTT; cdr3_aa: CASSYHAQADTQYF
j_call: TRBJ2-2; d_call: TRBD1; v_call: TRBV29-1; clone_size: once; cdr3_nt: TGCAGCGGCCTCTCACCGGGACAGGGTTTAGGCGGGGAGCTGTTTTTT; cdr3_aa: CSGLSPGQGLGGELFF
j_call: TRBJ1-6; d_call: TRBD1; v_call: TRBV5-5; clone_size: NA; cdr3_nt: TGTGCCAGCAGCACACTACCGGGACAGGGGAGCTCACCCCTCCACTTT; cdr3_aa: CASSTLPGQGSSPLHF
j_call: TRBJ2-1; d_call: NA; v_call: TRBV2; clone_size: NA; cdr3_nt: TGTGCCAGCAGTTGGAAGAGGGACAATGAGCAGTTCTTC; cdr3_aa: CASSWKRDNEQFF
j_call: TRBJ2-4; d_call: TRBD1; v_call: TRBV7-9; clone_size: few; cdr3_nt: TGTGCCAGCAGCTTAGAAACCCGGGACAGGGGGAGAGCCAAAAACATTCAGTACTTC; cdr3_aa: CASSLETRDRGRAKNIQYF